This TCR beta chain was recorded in a study of blood T cell repertoires in COVID-19. J gave up 0 bases and V 6 bases, and 11 bases lay outside the gene matches. The CDR3 has 18 residues. Germline V CDR1 and CDR2: LNHDA, SQIVND (reference sequence). Sequenced by immunoSEQ multiplex PCR; TCRdb stores in-frame clones only, minus some. The profile shows about 130,000 clones, roughly four fifths of them singletons. Material: peripheral blood. The sequence came from an older woman with acute or convalescent COVID-19. V and J are TRBV19 and TRBJ2-6; TRBD2 matches 7 bases. In DNA form, the CDR3 reads TGTGCCAGTAGGGGGGGGACTGCTTACGGCTCTGGGGCCAACGTCCTGACTTTC. Its translation is CASRGGTAYGSGANVLTF.